This T cell receptor beta chain was documented in a study of PD-L1 blockade in urothelial cancer. Data came from immunoSEQ multiplex PCR; TCRdb stores just in-frame clones and leaves some out. Among 95,000 or so clones, roughly 84% were seen once, and the ten largest hold about 2%. As to time point: pretreatment peripheral blood. Patients' cancers were locally advanced or metastatic urothelial carcinomas. The V and J ends lost 5 bases and 6 bases, in that order; junction bases with no gene match: 16. CDR1 and CDR2 (germline): SGHNT, YENEEA. The length of the CDR3 is 17 residues. The specimen was PBMCs, collected around atezolizumab (anti-PD-L1) treatment. The sequence came from a man aged 60-69 years with urothelial cancer. V gene TRBV11-3 combines with J gene TRBJ1-2; TRBD1 matches at 9 bases. The CDR3 sequence is CASSPRGQGVVENGYTF. As DNA, the CDR3 is TGTGCCAGCAGCCCTCGGGGACAGGGTGTAGTAGAGAATGGCTACACCTTC.